This TCR beta chain was retrieved from a study of early T cells in non-severe SARS-CoV-2 infection. Across the whole study: Unsorted whole-blood RNA was sequenced in bulk, leaving chains unpaired.

TCRdb re-called the 5' RACE reads through MiXCR, storing one row per CDR3 protein. The sample has under 70,000 distinct CDR3 sequences, more than 13% seen once; the top ten hold 9% to 10%. CDR1 and CDR2 from the germline V gene are GTSNPN and SVGIG (reference sequence). This CDR3 contains 13 residues. J gave up 0 bases and V 8 bases, and 4 bases lay outside the gene matches. This clonotype occurred many times. The material was whole blood, obtained at baseline. The receptor was derived from an adult who was a healthcare worker with PCR-confirmed SARS-CoV-2 infection or an uninfected control (not recorded which). The chain has TRBV30 and TRBJ2-3; 8 bases line up with TRBD2. CDR3 sequence: CAGTSSSTDTQYF. The CDR3 region has the DNA TGTGCCGGGACTAGTTCGAGCACAGATACGCAGTATTTT. Full variable domain (outside the CDR3, taken from reference TRBV30 and TRBJ2-3): SQTIHQWPATLVQPVGSPLSLECTVEGTSNPNLYWYRQAAGRGLQLLFYSVGIGQISSEVPQNLSASRPQDRQFILSSKKLLLSDSGFYLCAGTSSSTDTQYFGPGTRLTVL.